Each of the 20 T cell receptor beta chains below was sequenced from the same sample in a study of shared clonotypes between healthy human individuals. The table came from immunoSEQ multiplex PCR; TCRdb's copy has only in-frame clones and leaves some out. The data hold more than 2,000,000 clones, with 90% to 95% observed a single time. Sequenced material: naive CD4+ T cells sorted from blood. The subset denotes: CD45RA+ positively selected. Source of these receptors: a man aged 18 to 30 in good health.

This clone was found once. The rearrangement links TRBV27 to TRBJ1-1, with D uncertain. The V gene's germline CDR1 is MNHEY and CDR2 SMNVEV (reference sequence). The CDR3 is 15 residues long. Trimming removed 5 bases at V and 0 bases at J, with 13 bases between. Here the CDR3 DNA reads TGTGCCAGCAGTCCCCTCGGAGGTTTGAACACTGAAGCTTTCTTT. Translating it yields CASSPLGGLNTEAFF.

The table lists this clone with a count of one. V usage is TRBV4-3 and J usage is TRBJ2-1; D is perhaps TRBD2 (5 bases). V was shortened by 1 base and J by 6 bases, with 16 bases between the two germline ends. Germline V lookup: CDR1 LGHNA, CDR2 YSLEER. CDR3 length: 16 amino acids. The CDR3 nucleotides are TGCGCCAGCAGCCAAGTGGGCGGGTGGTCGGTCAATGAGCAGTTCTTC. Residues: CASSQVGGWSVNEQFF.

V gene TRBV10-3 combines with J gene TRBJ2-7; 7 positions agree with TRBD2. In germline, CDR1 is ENHRY, CDR2 SYGVKD. The CDR3 has 15 amino acids. V shed 0 bases, J shed 2 bases, and the junction held 4 bases outside the gene matches. For the CDR3, the DNA is TGTGCCATCAGTGAGTCGTGGGGGGGGGCCTACGAGCAGTACTTC. This codes for CAISESWGGAYEQYF.

The genes are TRBV5-1 and TRBJ1-1; the D gene is possibly TRBD1 (5 bases). Looked up from germline, CDR1 is SGHRS and CDR2 is YFSETQ. The CDR3 loop spans 15 amino acids. Trimming removed 4 bases from V and 2 bases from J, with 15 bases in between. Here the CDR3 reads CASSPLGQGNTEAFF. The CDR3, as DNA: TGCGCCAGCAGCCCTCTTGGGCAGGGAAACACTGAAGCTTTCTTT.

In this sample, this clone turned up once. The sample carries other DNA sequences with the same CDR3. The rearrangement links TRBV18 to TRBJ2-1; D is unclear. The germline V gene has CDR1 KGHSH and CDR2 LQKENI. Trimming stripped 2 bases from V and 4 bases from J, with 6 bases between. CDR3 length: 13 amino acids. CDR3 loop: CASSPYSYNEQFF. The CDR3, as DNA: TGTGCCAGCTCACCATATTCGTACAATGAGCAGTTCTTC.

This clone was seen just once. The V gene is TRBV10-2, the J gene TRBJ2-2; 9 bases match TRBD2. Germline V gene sequence: CDR1 WSHSY, CDR2 SAAADI. Trimming at V came to 6 bases and at J to 0 bases, leaving 2 bases not matched to a gene. The CDR3 length is 15 residues. CDR3 region: CASRIAGANTGELFF. CDR3 DNA sequence: TGCGCCAGCAGGATAGCGGGGGCGAACACCGGGGAGCTGTTTTTT.

J is TRBJ2-1 and V is TRBV19, with D possibly TRBD2 on 6 matching bases. Trimming cost V 5 bases and J 2 bases, with 13 bases left between them. Germline V gene data show CDR1 as LNHDA and CDR2 as SQIVND (reference sequence). This CDR3 region has 15 residues. The DNA for the CDR3 is TGTGCCAGTAGTGAGGCGGGGTTCGCCTACAATGAGCAGTTCTTC. It encodes CASSEAGFAYNEQFF. The full variable domain, its missing parts supplied by reference TRBV19 and TRBJ2-1, is DGGITQSPKYLFRKEGQNVTLSCEQNLNHDAMYWYRQDPGQGLRLIYYSQIVNDFQKGDIAEGYSVSREKKESFPLTVTSAQKNPTAFYLCASSEAGFAYNEQFFGPGTRLTVL.

The chain employs TRBV2 and TRBJ2-3, with TRBD2 identical over 7 bases. Germline lookup yields CDR1 SNHLY and CDR2 FYNNEI. The CDR3 totals 14 residues. J gave up 0 bases and V 6 bases, and 3 bases lay outside the gene matches. CDR3 sequence: CASSRDYSTDTQYF. The CDR3 DNA follows: TGTGCCAGCAGCCGGGACTATAGCACAGATACGCAGTATTTT.

CDR3 in DNA: TGTGCCAGCAGTGAACATTCCGGGACAGGGGGCCTTTTAGCCAAAAACATTCAGTACTTC. It encodes CASSEHSGTGGLLAKNIQYF. The J gene is TRBJ2-4, the V gene TRBV2; 12 bases match TRBD1. Germline loops: CDR1 SNHLY, CDR2 FYNNEI. This CDR3 comprises 20 residues. With 2 bases clipped from V and 0 bases from J, the junction kept 11 bases outside the gene matches.

As to this clone: Other nucleotide sequences in the sample specify the same CDR3. The J gene is TRBJ2-7, the V gene TRBV5-1, with D uncertain. Deletions cut 0 bases from V and 4 bases from J, with 5 bases between. Looked up from germline, CDR1 is SGHRS and CDR2 is YFSETQ. The CDR3 length is 12 residues. The CDR3: CASSLGGYEQYF. CDR3 bases: TGCGCCAGCAGCTTGGGGGGTTACGAGCAGTACTTC. Together with reference TRBV5-1 and TRBJ2-7, the CDR3 gives the full variable domain: KAGVTQTPRYLIKTRGQQVTLSCSPISGHRSVSWYQQTPGQGLQFLFEYFSETQRNKGNFPGRFSGRQFSNSRSEMNVSTLELGDSALYLCASSLGGYEQYFGPGTRLTVT.

The J gene is TRBJ2-2, the V gene TRBV28, with D hard to call. The V end was cut by 3 bases, the J end by 0 bases, with 29 bases between. From germline, CDR1 is MDHEN and CDR2 SYDVKM. The CDR3 has 22 amino acids. CDR3 residues: CASSFPWYSSKNLAANTGELFF. The CDR3 bases are TGTGCCAGCAGTTTCCCCTGGTACTCGTCAAAAAATTTAGCCGCGAACACCGGGGAGCTGTTTTTT.

This chain connects TRBV5-4 to TRBJ2-7, with D perhaps TRBD1 (5 bases). CDR1 SGHNT and CDR2 YYREEE come from the germline V gene (reference sequence). V dropped 7 bases and J dropped 1 base, with 12 bases sitting between them. This CDR3 has 13 amino acids. The CDR3 is CASHIDSSYEQYF. CDR3 bases: TGTGCCAGCCACATAGACAGTTCCTACGAGCAGTACTTC.

V and J are TRBV5-4 and TRBJ2-7, with 7 bases identical to TRBD2. CDR3 length equals 13 residues. Looked up from germline, CDR1 is SGHNT and CDR2 is YYREEE (reference sequence). Trimming took 4 bases from V and 1 from J; bases not matched to a gene: 2. The CDR3 region is CASSPGGSYEQYF. The CDR3 coding sequence is TGTGCCAGCAGCCCCGGGGGGTCCTACGAGCAGTACTTC.

This clone was seen only once. The gene calls are TRBV10-3 and TRBJ2-2; D is uncertain. V was cut by 8 bases and J by 5 bases, with 12 bases left in between. Germline V gene data show CDR1 as ENHRY and CDR2 as SYGVKD. CDR3 size: 13 residues. The CDR3 spells CAISPPVTGELFF. CDR3 bases: TGTGCCATCTCCCCTCCGGTGACCGGGGAGCTGTTTTTT.

The chain has TRBV5-1 and TRBJ1-2; perhaps TRBD1 as D (5 bases). This CDR3 spans 16 amino acids. The germline V and J ends were trimmed by 1 base and 0 bases, with 13 bases remaining between them. Germline lookup yields CDR1 SGHRS and CDR2 YFSETQ. The CDR3 loop is CASSLTGPTANYGYTF. CDR3 nucleotides: TGCGCCAGCAGCTTGACCGGGCCGACAGCTAACTATGGCTACACCTTC.

This clone appeared a single time. The CDR3 reads CAWSREGADGYTF. The CDR3 DNA follows: TGTGCCTGGAGTAGGGAGGGAGCGGATGGCTACACCTTC. The chain employs TRBV30 and TRBJ1-2; D uncertain. In germline, CDR1 is GTSNPN, CDR2 SVGIG (reference sequence). Trimming removed 2 bases at V and 6 bases at J, with 13 bases between. The CDR3 runs to 13 residues.

The chain links TRBV6-1 to TRBJ2-5; no clear D gene. V dropped 0 bases and J dropped 12 bases, with 11 bases sitting between them. This CDR3 is built from 12 residues. Germline CDR1 reads MNHNS; CDR2 reads SASEGT. The CDR3 sequence: CASSEAKAVEYF. CDR3 bases: TGTGCCAGCAGTGAAGCTAAGGCCGTAGAGTACTTC.

The rearrangement links TRBV7-6 to TRBJ2-6, with 8 bases that match TRBD2. The CDR3 extends over 17 amino acids. With V trimmed by 4 bases and J by 4 bases, 9 bases remained unmatched. CDR1 and CDR2 (germline): SGHVS, FNYEAQ. The CDR3 sequence is CASSSTAGGAGANVLTF. The CDR3 region has the DNA TGTGCCAGCAGCTCGACCGCGGGGGGTGCCGGGGCCAACGTCCTGACTTTC.

This clone is a singleton in its sample. The chain carries TRBV5-6 and TRBJ2-1, with 8 bases that match TRBD1. The CDR3 is 16 residues long. Germline values: CDR1 SGHDT, CDR2 YYEEEE. V dropped 4 bases and J dropped 3; count of bases not matched to a gene: 9. The CDR3, as DNA: TGTGCCAGCAGCGACAAGCCCAGGGGGCGCTACAATGAGCAGTTCTTC. This translates into CASSDKPRGRYNEQFF.

The J gene is TRBJ2-5, the V gene TRBV29-1, with 7 positions matching TRBD1. V lost 2 bases to trimming and J lost 2 bases; unmatched junction nucleotides: 8. There are 15 residues in the CDR3. In germline, CDR1 is SQVTM, CDR2 ANQGSEA. CDR3 in amino acids: CSVEFRTGSQETQYF. CDR3 nucleotides: TGCAGCGTTGAATTTAGGACAGGTTCACAAGAGACCCAGTACTTC.